Reported below is one T cell receptor beta chain. What it binds is not known. Unique molecular identifiers were incorporated when the TCRbeta library was constructed. TCRdb ran MiXCR on the PCR reads and lists one entry per CDR3 protein. The table has 250,000 or so distinct CDR3 sequences, roughly 7.7% seen once; the top ten hold approximately 6%. This specimen belongs to a study of T-cell reconstitution after alpha-beta-depleted transplantation in children. Study-level points and caveats: T-cell counts and diversity at one year post-transplant came mainly from newly produced T cells. Roughly two months post-transplant, alpha-beta T cells reportedly originated from several hundred graft clones that had expanded.

CDR1 is WNHNN and CDR2 is SYGVQD in the germline V gene (reference sequence). The length of the CDR3 is 16 residues. Trimming cost V 0 bases and J 7 bases; bases outside gene matches: 10. This TCR derives from a male patient between 5 and 17 years old who had a stem cell transplant for acute lymphoblastic leukemia, so the T cells may come from the graft donor. The chain joins TRBV10-1 to TRBJ2-3; 7 bases match TRBD2. The specimen comprised PBMCs, mostly from graft donor cells, sampled 180 days after TCRalphabeta/CD19-depleted stem cell transplant. The CDR3 here is CASSESELAGGYTQYF. CDR3 bases: TGCGCCAGCAGTGAGTCGGAACTAGCCGGGGGGTATACGCAGTATTTT.